This is a list of T cell receptor beta chains from one sample in a study of blood T cell repertoires in COVID-19. Clones were read by immunoSEQ multiplex PCR, and TCRdb kept only the in-frame ones, dropping some. The sample comprises about 200,000 clones, around four fifths of which are singletons, and around 8% rests with the top ten. Sequencing was carried out using peripheral blood. The source of these receptors is a woman of 80 years or more with COVID-19, enrolled during active disease. CDR3s include the opening cysteine and the closing phenylalanine or tryptophan. Not every row has a clone size; where given, it reads once, few, many or a size class.

clone_size	j_call	v_call	cdr3_aa
-	TRBJ2-2	TRBV7-3	CASRSNRASNTGELFF
-	TRBJ1-6	TRBV28	CASSLMGWGGGYNSPLHF
-	TRBJ2-7	TRBV28	CASSPNPLADSSYEQYF
-	TRBJ2-2	TRBV9	CASSVGGQGAGELFF
-	TRBJ1-1	TRBV18	CASSPPEGLMNTEAFF
few	TRBJ1-5	TRBV19	CASSILGGNQPQHF
-	TRBJ2-3	TRBV4-2	CASSQDVGGSTDTQYF
-	TRBJ2-5	TRBV28	CASSFPYAGGGGETQYF
-	TRBJ1-2	TRBV5-1	CASSRGFYGYTF
-	TRBJ1-1	TRBV5-1	CASSLDITGGGGTEAFF
-	TRBJ1-5	TRBV7-2	CASSLRESNQPQHF
-	TRBJ1-1	TRBV6-6	CASCPGQNTEAFF
-	TRBJ1-6	TRBV5-1	CASSWTGASPLHF
-	TRBJ2-1	TRBV27	CASSNSGRASNEQFF
-	TRBJ2-1	TRBV5-5	CASSLERGVYNEQFF
once	TRBJ1-3	TRBV28	CASSWTAGNTIYF
-	TRBJ1-2	TRBV18	CASSQRTGGAYGYTF
-	TRBJ1-2	TRBV9	CASRSTGNYGYTF
once	TRBJ1-1	TRBV12-2	CASRLGPTGRNTEAFF
-	TRBJ1-2	TRBV24-1	CATSDSRLNYGYTF
-	TRBJ2-5	TRBV7-9	CASSTQGNSQETQYF
-	TRBJ1-1	TRBV7-9	CASSSAGSTEAFF
-	TRBJ1-4	TRBV9	CASSLSGGQVEKLFF